Below are 12 T cell receptor beta chains sequenced from a single sample in a study of blood T cell repertoires in COVID-19. Sequenced by immunoSEQ multiplex PCR; TCRdb stores in-frame clones only, minus some. In the table there are about 190,000 clones, about nine tenths of which are singletons. Sequenced: peripheral blood. The receptors come from a man aged 40-55 years with acute or convalescent COVID-19.

The chain carries TRBV19 and TRBJ2-7, with D maybe TRBD1 (6 bases). With 1 base removed from V and 6 bases from J, the gap between germline ends came to 10 bases. Germline assignment: CDR1 LNHDA and CDR2 SQIVND (reference sequence). This CDR3 comprises 13 residues. CDR3 bases: TGTGCCAGTAGTATAGTACAGGGCGGCGAGCAGTACTTC. Translated, it gives CASSIVQGGEQYF. The variable domain in full, with the rest retrieved from reference TRBV19 and TRBJ2-7, is DGGITQSPKYLFRKEGQNVTLSCEQNLNHDAMYWYRQDPGQGLRLIYYSQIVNDFQKGDIAEGYSVSREKKESFPLTVTSAQKNPTAFYLCASSIVQGGEQYFGPGTRLTVT.

V is TRBV30 and J is TRBJ1-1, with TRBD1 matching over 7 bases. V was pared by 2 bases and J by 0 bases, with 9 bases of the junction left unmatched. Germline V gene data show CDR1 as GTSNPN and CDR2 as SVGIG (reference sequence). This CDR3 has 16 amino acids. The CDR3 sequence is CAWSKDRVLMNTEAFF. The CDR3 bases are TGTGCCTGGAGTAAAGACAGGGTTCTCATGAACACTGAAGCTTTCTTT.

The V gene is TRBV2, the J gene TRBJ1-5; the D gene is possibly TRBD1 (5 bases). In germline, CDR1 is SNHLY, CDR2 FYNNEI. CDR3 length equals 15 residues. V gave up 3 bases and J gave up 7 bases, with 16 bases separating them. This CDR3 reads CASSEGPQVGQPQHF. As DNA, the CDR3 is TGTGCCAGCAGTGAGGGGCCCCAAGTCGGGCAGCCCCAGCATTTT.

The chain recombines TRBV5-1 with TRBJ2-2; D is ambiguous. This CDR3 contains 15 residues. Germline V gene sequence: CDR1 SGHRS, CDR2 YFSETQ. Trimming left V 1 base short and J 1 base short, with 8 bases between. The chain's CDR3 is CASSLSQMNTGELFF. CDR3 nucleotide sequence: TGCGCCAGCAGCTTGAGCCAAATGAACACCGGGGAGCTGTTTTTT.

The chain employs TRBV5-4 and TRBJ2-5; D remains ambiguous. From germline, CDR1 is SGHNT and CDR2 YYREEE (reference sequence). The CDR3 has 14 residues. The V gene lost 0 bases and the J gene lost 1 base, with 7 bases spanning the gap. This chain's CDR3 is CASSLANGQETQYF. CDR3 in DNA: TGTGCCAGCAGCTTGGCCAACGGCCAAGAGACCCAGTACTTC.

The rearrangement joins TRBV5-1 to TRBJ1-6; 9 nucleotides align to TRBD1. This CDR3 contains 15 residues. With 0 bases clipped from V and 10 bases from J, the junction kept 5 bases outside the gene matches. Germline V gene data show CDR1 as SGHRS and CDR2 as YFSETQ. The CDR3 coding sequence is TGCGCCAGCAGCTTGGCCGGACAGGGGAACTCACCCCTCCACTTT. Its protein product is CASSLAGQGNSPLHF. Full variable domain (missing parts from reference TRBV5-1 and TRBJ1-6): KAGVTQTPRYLIKTRGQQVTLSCSPISGHRSVSWYQQTPGQGLQFLFEYFSETQRNKGNFPGRFSGRQFSNSRSEMNVSTLELGDSALYLCASSLAGQGNSPLHFGNGTRLTVT.

The sample holds a few counts of this clone. The V call is TRBV6-5, the J call TRBJ1-1; 7 bases map to TRBD1. V shed 4 bases and J 3 bases; nucleotides not matched to a gene: 5. From germline, CDR1 is MNHEY and CDR2 SVGAGI. The CDR3 contains 14 residues. CDR3 residues: CASSSPDRHTEAFF. CDR3 coding DNA: TGTGCCAGCAGTTCCCCGGACAGGCACACTGAAGCTTTCTTT.

The V call is TRBV5-1, the J call TRBJ2-2; D possibly corresponds to TRBD1 (5 bases). From germline, CDR1 is SGHRS and CDR2 YFSETQ. This CDR3 is built from 16 residues. V dropped 4 bases and J dropped 0 bases, with 13 bases sitting between them. The DNA for the CDR3 is TGCGCCAGCAGCGCCATGACAGCGTCGAACACCGGGGAGCTGTTTTTT. Translating it yields CASSAMTASNTGELFF.

In this sample, this clone turned up a few times. The chain is built from TRBV19 and TRBJ2-7; 7 bases agree with TRBD1. Germline assignment: CDR1 LNHDA and CDR2 SQIVND (reference sequence). The CDR3 is made up of 14 amino acids. The V and J ends lost 3 bases and 3 bases, in that order; junction bases with no gene match: 5. CDR3 nucleotides: TGTGCCAGTAGTATTACAGGGGACCACTACGAGCAGTACTTC. Its translation: CASSITGDHYEQYF.

This chain uses TRBV4-1 with TRBJ2-1; TRBD1 aligns across 9 bases. This CDR3 contains 13 residues. Germline loops: CDR1 MGHRA, CDR2 YSYEKL. Unmatched junction bases numbered 8, after V lost 2 bases and J lost 15 bases. Here the CDR3 reads CASSQPEGTGLFF. CDR3 sequence (DNA): TGCGCCAGCAGCCAACCGGAGGGGACAGGGCTGTTCTTC.

The genes are TRBV18 and TRBJ2-7; D is perhaps TRBD1 (6 bases). This CDR3 has 13 residues. V was clipped by 2 bases and J by 2 bases, with 7 bases between them. CDR1 and CDR2 (germline): KGHSH, LQKENI. The DNA for the CDR3 is TGTGCCAGCTCACCAGCAGGGGCCTACGAGCAGTACTTC. It specifies CASSPAGAYEQYF.

The CDR3 region is CAISEGDRVYEQYF. In DNA form, the CDR3 reads TGTGCCATCAGTGAGGGGGACAGGGTGTACGAGCAGTACTTC. The V call is TRBV10-3, the J call TRBJ2-7; 9 bases agree with TRBD1. The germline gives CDR1 ENHRY, CDR2 SYGVKD. V shed 2 bases, J shed 4 bases, and the junction held 3 bases outside the gene matches. The CDR3 has 14 residues.